This TCR beta chain stems from a study of CD8 T cells in ankylosing spondylitis. TCRdb re-derived calls from the 5' RACE reads in MiXCR, one entry per CDR3 protein. The table shows about 39,000 distinct CDR3 sequences, with about 3% occurring only once. This clonotype was seen at least ten times. Germline V CDR1 and CDR2: SGDLS, YYNGEE. V gave up 0 bases and J gave up 0 bases; unmatched junction bases: 6. This CDR3 contains 17 residues. The source of this sequence is a male donor with ankylosing spondylitis or in good health (not recorded which). Material for sequencing was blood, either unsorted or a sorted T cell fraction (not recorded which). The V call is TRBV9, the J call TRBJ2-1; 7 nucleotides align to TRBD2. The CDR3, as DNA: TGTGCCAGCAGCGTAGCGACCAGCGGGACCTCCTACAATGAGCAGTTCTTC. It yields the protein CASSVATSGTSYNEQFF.